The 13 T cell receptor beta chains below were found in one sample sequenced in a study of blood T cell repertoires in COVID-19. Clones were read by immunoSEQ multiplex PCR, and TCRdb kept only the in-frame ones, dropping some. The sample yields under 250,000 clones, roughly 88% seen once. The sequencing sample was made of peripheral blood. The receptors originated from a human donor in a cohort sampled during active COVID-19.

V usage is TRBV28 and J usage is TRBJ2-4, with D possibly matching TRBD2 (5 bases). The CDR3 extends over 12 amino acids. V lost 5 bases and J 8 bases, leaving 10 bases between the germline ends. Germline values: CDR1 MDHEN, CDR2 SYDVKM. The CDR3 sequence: CASSGPGYIQYF. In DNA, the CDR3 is TGTGCCAGCAGTGGCCCGGGGTACATTCAGTACTTC.

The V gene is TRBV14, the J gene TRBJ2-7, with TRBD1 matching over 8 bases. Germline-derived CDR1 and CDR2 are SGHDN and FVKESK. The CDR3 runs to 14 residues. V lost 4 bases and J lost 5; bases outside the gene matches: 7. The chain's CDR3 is CASSLGTGPHEQYF. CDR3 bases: TGTGCCAGCAGCCTGGGGACAGGCCCCCACGAGCAGTACTTC.

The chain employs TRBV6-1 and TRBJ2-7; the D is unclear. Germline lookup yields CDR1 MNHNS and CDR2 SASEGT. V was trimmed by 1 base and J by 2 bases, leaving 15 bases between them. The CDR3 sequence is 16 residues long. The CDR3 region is CASSEGRFTIPYEQYF. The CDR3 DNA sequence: TGTGCCAGCAGTGAAGGTCGTTTTACAATTCCCTACGAGCAGTACTTC.

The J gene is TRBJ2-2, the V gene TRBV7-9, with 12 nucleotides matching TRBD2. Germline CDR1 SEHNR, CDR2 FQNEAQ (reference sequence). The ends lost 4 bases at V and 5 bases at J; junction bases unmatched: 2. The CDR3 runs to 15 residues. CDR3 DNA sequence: TGTGCCAGCAGCTCCGGACTAGCGGGGACCGGGGAGCTGTTTTTT. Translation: CASSSGLAGTGELFF.

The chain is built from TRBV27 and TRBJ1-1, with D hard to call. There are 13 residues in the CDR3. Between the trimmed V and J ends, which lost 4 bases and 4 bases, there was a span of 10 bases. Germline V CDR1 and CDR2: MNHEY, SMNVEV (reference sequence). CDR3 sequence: CASSSGLSTEAFF. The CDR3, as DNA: TGTGCCAGCAGTTCGGGGTTGAGCACTGAAGCTTTCTTT.

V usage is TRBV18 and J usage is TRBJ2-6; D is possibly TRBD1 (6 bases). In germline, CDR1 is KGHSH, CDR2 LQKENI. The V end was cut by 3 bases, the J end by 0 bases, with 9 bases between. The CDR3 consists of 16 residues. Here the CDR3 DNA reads TGTGCCAGCTCACCGGGGGCAGTCTCTGGGGCCAACGTCCTGACTTTC. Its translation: CASSPGAVSGANVLTF.

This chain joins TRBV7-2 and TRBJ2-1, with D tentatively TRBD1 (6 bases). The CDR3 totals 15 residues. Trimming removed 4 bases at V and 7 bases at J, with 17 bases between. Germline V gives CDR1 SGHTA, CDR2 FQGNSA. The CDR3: CASSWGTPSGNEQFF. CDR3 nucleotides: TGTGCCAGCAGCTGGGGGACACCGAGTGGGAATGAGCAGTTCTTC.

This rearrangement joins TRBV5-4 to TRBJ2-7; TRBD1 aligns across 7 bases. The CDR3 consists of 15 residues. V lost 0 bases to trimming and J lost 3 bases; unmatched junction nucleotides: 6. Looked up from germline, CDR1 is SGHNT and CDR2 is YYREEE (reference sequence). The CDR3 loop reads CASSLAGYRGYEQYF. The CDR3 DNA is TGTGCCAGCAGCTTGGCGGGTTACAGGGGCTACGAGCAGTACTTC.

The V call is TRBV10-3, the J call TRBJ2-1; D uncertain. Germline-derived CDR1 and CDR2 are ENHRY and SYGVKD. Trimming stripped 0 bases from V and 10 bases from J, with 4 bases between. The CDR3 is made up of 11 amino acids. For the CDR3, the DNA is TGTGCCATCAGTGAGTCGCAGGAGCAGTTCTTC. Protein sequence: CAISESQEQFF.

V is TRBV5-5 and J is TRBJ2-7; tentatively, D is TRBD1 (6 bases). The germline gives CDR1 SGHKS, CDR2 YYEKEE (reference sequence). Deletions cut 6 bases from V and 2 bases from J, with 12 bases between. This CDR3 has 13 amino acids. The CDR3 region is CASTLDRTYEQYF. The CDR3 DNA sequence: TGTGCCAGCACCCTGGACAGAACCTACGAGCAGTACTTC.

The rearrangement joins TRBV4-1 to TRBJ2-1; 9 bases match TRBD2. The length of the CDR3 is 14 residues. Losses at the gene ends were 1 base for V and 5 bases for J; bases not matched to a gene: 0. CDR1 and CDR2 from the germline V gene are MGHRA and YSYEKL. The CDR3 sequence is CASSQVAGDNEQFF. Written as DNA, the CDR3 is TGCGCCAGCAGCCAAGTAGCGGGAGACAATGAGCAGTTCTTC.

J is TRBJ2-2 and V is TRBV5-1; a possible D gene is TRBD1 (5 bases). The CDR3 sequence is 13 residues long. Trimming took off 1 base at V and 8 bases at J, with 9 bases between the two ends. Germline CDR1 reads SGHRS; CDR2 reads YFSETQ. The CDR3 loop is CASSLPRQGELFF. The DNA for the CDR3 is TGCGCCAGCAGCTTGCCCAGACAGGGGGAGCTGTTTTTT.

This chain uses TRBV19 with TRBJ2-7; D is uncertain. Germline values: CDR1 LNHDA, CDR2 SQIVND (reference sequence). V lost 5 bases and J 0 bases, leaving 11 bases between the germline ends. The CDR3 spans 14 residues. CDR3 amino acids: CASSHRVYSYEQYF. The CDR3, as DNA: TGTGCCAGTAGTCACCGGGTCTACTCCTACGAGCAGTACTTC.